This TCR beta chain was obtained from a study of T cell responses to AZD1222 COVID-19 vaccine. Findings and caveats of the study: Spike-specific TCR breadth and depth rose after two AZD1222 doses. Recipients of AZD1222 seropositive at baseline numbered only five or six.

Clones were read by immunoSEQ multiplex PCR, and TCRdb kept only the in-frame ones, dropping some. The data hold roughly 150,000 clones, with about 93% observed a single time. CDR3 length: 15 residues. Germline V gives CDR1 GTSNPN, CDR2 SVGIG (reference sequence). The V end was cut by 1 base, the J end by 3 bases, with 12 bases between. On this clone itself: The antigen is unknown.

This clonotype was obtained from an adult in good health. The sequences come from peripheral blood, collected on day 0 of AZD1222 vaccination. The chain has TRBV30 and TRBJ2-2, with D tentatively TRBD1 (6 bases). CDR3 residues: CAWSDGTPYTGELFF. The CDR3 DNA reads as TGTGCCTGGAGTGATGGGACACCCTACACCGGGGAGCTGTTTTTT. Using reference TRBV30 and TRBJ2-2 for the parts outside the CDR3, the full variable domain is SQTIHQWPATLVQPVGSPLSLECTVEGTSNPNLYWYRQAAGRGLQLLFYSVGIGQISSEVPQNLSASRPQDRQFILSSKKLLLSDSGFYLCAWSDGTPYTGELFFGEGSRLTVL.